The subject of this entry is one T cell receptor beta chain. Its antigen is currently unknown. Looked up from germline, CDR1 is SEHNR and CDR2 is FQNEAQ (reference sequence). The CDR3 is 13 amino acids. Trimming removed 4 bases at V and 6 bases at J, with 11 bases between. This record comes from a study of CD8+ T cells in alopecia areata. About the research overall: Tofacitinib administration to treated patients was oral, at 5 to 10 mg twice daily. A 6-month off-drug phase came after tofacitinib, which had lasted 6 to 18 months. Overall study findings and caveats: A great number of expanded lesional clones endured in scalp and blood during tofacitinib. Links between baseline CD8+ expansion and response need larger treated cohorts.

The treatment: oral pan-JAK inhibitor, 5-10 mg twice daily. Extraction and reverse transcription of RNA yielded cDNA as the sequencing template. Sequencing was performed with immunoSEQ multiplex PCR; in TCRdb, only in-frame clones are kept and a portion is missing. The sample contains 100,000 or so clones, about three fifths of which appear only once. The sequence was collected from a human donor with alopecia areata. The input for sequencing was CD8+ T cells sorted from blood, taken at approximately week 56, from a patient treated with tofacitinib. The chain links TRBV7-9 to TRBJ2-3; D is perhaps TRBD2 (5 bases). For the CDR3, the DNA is TGTGCCAGCAGCTCCCGGGAAAGCGATACGCAGTATTTT. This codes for CASSSRESDTQYF. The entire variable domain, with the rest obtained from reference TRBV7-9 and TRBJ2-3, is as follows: DTGVSQNPRHKITKRGQNVTFRCDPISEHNRLYWYRQTLGQGPEFLTYFQNEAQLEKSRLLSDRFSAERPKGSFSTLEIQRTEQGDSAMYLCASSSRESDTQYFGPGTRLTVL.